The table lists the clone carrying this TCR beta chain with a count of one. There are 14 residues in the CDR3. In germline, CDR1 is SGHAT, CDR2 FQNNGV. V lost 2 bases and J lost 7, with 14 bases in between. Libraries were prepared by immunoSEQ multiplex PCR; TCRdb keeps only in-frame clonotypes and omits some of them. Among approximately 19,000 clones listed, about 81% were seen once. The entry originates in a study of blood T cell repertoires in COVID-19. About the study: PBMCs, B-cell-depleted T cells, or T cells were the source of the cDNA or gDNA that made up the material.

The source of this sequence is a man aged 55 to 70 with acute or convalescent COVID-19. The sample comprised peripheral blood. The chain combines TRBV11-2 with TRBJ1-2; weak D call: TRBD1 (5 bases). Written as DNA, the CDR3 is TGTGCCAGCAGCTTAAGTGGCAGGGATGCTGGCTACACCTTC. The encoded protein is CASSLSGRDAGYTF.